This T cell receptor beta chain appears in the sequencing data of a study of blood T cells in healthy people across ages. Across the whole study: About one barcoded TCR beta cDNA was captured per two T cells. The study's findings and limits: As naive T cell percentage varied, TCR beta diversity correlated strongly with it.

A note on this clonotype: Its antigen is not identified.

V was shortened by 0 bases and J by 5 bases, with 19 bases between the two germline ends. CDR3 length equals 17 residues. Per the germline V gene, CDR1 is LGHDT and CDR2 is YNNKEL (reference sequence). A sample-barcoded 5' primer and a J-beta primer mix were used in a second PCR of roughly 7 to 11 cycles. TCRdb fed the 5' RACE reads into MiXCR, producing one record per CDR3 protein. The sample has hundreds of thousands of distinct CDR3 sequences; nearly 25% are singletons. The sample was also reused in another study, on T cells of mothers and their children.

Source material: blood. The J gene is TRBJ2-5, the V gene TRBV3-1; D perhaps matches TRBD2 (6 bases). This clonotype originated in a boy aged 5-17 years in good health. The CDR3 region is CASSQDLAGGTLETQYF. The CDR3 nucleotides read TGTGCCAGCAGCCAAGATCTCGCCGGGGGAACGTTGGAGACCCAGTACTTC.